Listed below are T cell receptor beta chains from one sample, sequenced in a study of blood T cell repertoires in COVID-19. The repertoire was sequenced with immunoSEQ multiplex PCR; TCRdb's copy has only in-frame clones and lacks some. The profile shows approximately 270,000 clones, 90% to 95% of them singletons. The sequenced sample consisted of PBMCs or T cells enriched from blood (not recorded which). The receptors originated from a human donor in a cohort exposed to, infected with or recovered from COVID-19 (not recorded which). The donor label of this sample is uncertain. Each CDR3 is given with its conserved first and last residue. A D gene is named only where the DNA matches it firmly. For some rows the clone size is stated as once, few or many, or as a class when expanded; others skip it.

TGTGCCAGCAGCTTAGTTGGGAGAAGTAGTGAAAAACTGTTTTTT | CASSLVGRSSEKLFF | TRBJ1-4 | . | TRBV7-9 | .
TGTGCCAGCAGTGAAGCAGGAGACCCCCGCAATGAGCAGTTCTTC | CASSEAGDPRNEQFF | TRBJ2-1 | . | TRBV2 | few
TGTGCCAGTAGTATCGGGGCTAGCGGGAGCACAGATACGCAGTATTTT | CASSIGASGSTDTQYF | TRBJ2-3 | TRBD2 | TRBV19 | .
TGTGCCAGCAGCTTGATAGCGTCTCCTAGCACAGATACGCAGTATTTT | CASSLIASPSTDTQYF | TRBJ2-3 | . | TRBV7-2 | .
TGTGCCAGCAGCTTGCCTAAGAGCGGAGTAAACACCGGGGAGCTGTTTTTT | CASSLPKSGVNTGELFF | TRBJ2-2 | . | TRBV5-4 | .
TGTGCCAGCAGCCAACTAGGAGGACCGGACACCATATATTTT | CASSQLGGPDTIYF | TRBJ1-3 | . | TRBV4-2 | .
TGTGCCAGTAGTATCGTTAGCGGGGGAGGGAATGAGCAGTTCTTC | CASSIVSGGGNEQFF | TRBJ2-1 | TRBD2 | TRBV19 | .
TGTGCCACCAGCCCTCAGGGGAGTCGGACCGGGGAGCTGTTTTTT | CATSPQGSRTGELFF | TRBJ2-2 | . | TRBV24-1 | .
TGTGCCAGCAGCGTCGCGCGCGGGGGGGCCACAGATACGCAGTATTTT | CASSVARGGATDTQYF | TRBJ2-3 | TRBD2 | TRBV9 | .
TGTGCCAGCAGCTTAGGGGGGACAGGGTTCACTGAAGCTTTCTTT | CASSLGGTGFTEAFF | TRBJ1-1 | TRBD1 | TRBV11-2 | .
TGTGCCAGCAGTCCTACCTATCCGGGACAGGGGGCCGGGGAGCTGTTTTTT | CASSPTYPGQGAGELFF | TRBJ2-2 | TRBD1 | TRBV2 | .
TGTGCCAGCAGCTTAGGCCGTGGAGCCGAAGCTTTCTTT | CASSLGRGAEAFF | TRBJ1-1 | . | TRBV7-9 | .
TGTGCCACCAGTGACCCTGGACAGGGCAGGGGAGCTTTCTTT | CATSDPGQGRGAFF | TRBJ1-1 | TRBD1 | TRBV24-1 | .
TGTGCCAGCTCACCACCTAGCGGGGAAGATACGCAGTATTTT | CASSPPSGEDTQYF | TRBJ2-3 | TRBD2 | TRBV18 | .
TGTGCCTGGAGTGTAAGGGGAAACGAAGCTTTCTTT | CAWSVRGNEAFF | TRBJ1-1 | . | TRBV30 | .
TGTGCCAGCAGTTTAGGCGGGGGCGAATACGAGCAGTACTTC | CASSLGGGEYEQYF | TRBJ2-7 | . | TRBV28 | .
TGTGCCAGCGGCGAGGGCCATCCTACGCAGTATTTT | CASGEGHPTQYF | TRBJ2-3 | . | TRBV12-3/TRBV12-4 | .
TGTGCCAGCAGTGAAGACAAAGGGACAGGGTGGGAGTCAGATACGCAGTATTTT | CASSEDKGTGWESDTQYF | TRBJ2-3 | TRBD1 | TRBV6-1 | .
TGTGCCAGCAGCCAAGATTGGGGGGGCGGAGGCTACACCTTC | CASSQDWGGGGYTF | TRBJ1-2 | . | TRBV3-1/TRBV3-2 | once
TGTGCCAGCAGTTTACAACGGGGCACTGAAGCTTTCTTT | CASSLQRGTEAFF | TRBJ1-1 | . | TRBV27 | .
TGCAGCGTTGGAGGGCTCCCCAATCAGCCCCAGCATTTT | CSVGGLPNQPQHF | TRBJ1-5 | . | TRBV29-1 | few
TGTGCCAGCAGTGGGGACACCAGGTACCAAGAGACCCAGTACTTC | CASSGDTRYQETQYF | TRBJ2-5 | . | TRBV5-4 | .
TGTGCCTGGAGCCCTTGGGGGCTTCAGCCCCAGCATTTT | CAWSPWGLQPQHF | TRBJ1-5 | . | TRBV30 | .
TGTGCCAGCAGTGTGCGGGGTCTAGAGGGCTACACCTTC | CASSVRGLEGYTF | TRBJ1-2 | . | TRBV2 | .
TGTGCCAGCAGCCAAGGGGGCTCTAACTATGGCTACACCTTC | CASSQGGSNYGYTF | TRBJ1-2 | . | TRBV3-1/TRBV3-2 | .
TGTGCCAGCAGCGTAGTAGAGGGTTCGATGAACACTGAAGCTTTCTTT | CASSVVEGSMNTEAFF | TRBJ1-1 | . | TRBV9 | .
TGTGCCAGCAGCTTAGGGTTCCGGGACAGTTCCTACAATGAGCAGTTCTTC | CASSLGFRDSSYNEQFF | TRBJ2-1 | TRBD1 | TRBV7-3 | once
TGTGCCAGCAGTGAAGGGGGCGGTTACTATGGCTACACCTTC | CASSEGGGYYGYTF | TRBJ1-2 | . | TRBV25-1 | .
TGTGCCAGCAGCTTGGAGAGGGCTGGGACTGAAGCTTTCTTT | CASSLERAGTEAFF | TRBJ1-1 | . | TRBV5-5 | .
TGTGCCAGCAGTGAACAGGCAGGTCCAAATGAAAAACTGTTTTTT | CASSEQAGPNEKLFF | TRBJ1-4 | . | TRBV25-1 | few
TGTGCCAGCAGCCCAGTTGGAGCCCTCGGCACAGATACGCAGTATTTT | CASSPVGALGTDTQYF | TRBJ2-3 | . | TRBV7-6 | once
TGCGCCAGCAGTATAGCTTCGACCAGGGGTAATTCACCCCTCCACTTT | CASSIASTRGNSPLHF | TRBJ1-6 | . | TRBV4-1 | .
TGTGCCAGCAGCTTGGGGGGGACCACCGGGGGGACCCAGTACTTC | CASSLGGTTGGTQYF | TRBJ2-5 | . | TRBV5-5 | .
TGCGCCAGCAGCTTGGACGGACTCACAGATACGCAGTATTTT | CASSLDGLTDTQYF | TRBJ2-3 | . | TRBV5-1 | .
TGTGCCAGCAGCTTAGGCAGGGGGCCCCACTACGAGCAGTACTTC | CASSLGRGPHYEQYF | TRBJ2-7 | TRBD1 | TRBV7-2 | .
TGTGCCAGCAGCGTAGACGGCAGGGGGGACGTGACAGCTTTCTTT | CASSVDGRGDVTAFF | TRBJ1-1 | TRBD1 | TRBV9 | once
TGCGCCAGCAGCTTGAACATTATAATGAACACTGAAGCTTTCTTT | CASSLNIIMNTEAFF | TRBJ1-1 | . | TRBV5-1 | few